Given below is one T cell receptor (beta chain) in context. RNA, once extracted, was reverse transcribed into cDNA for use as the sequencing template. Measured with immunoSEQ multiplex PCR; TCRdb has only the in-frame clones, and not every one. Of around 140,000 clones in the sample, around 86% are singletons; the top ten hold about 14%. This sample is part of a study of CD8+ T cells in alopecia areata. At the level of the study: It was oral tofacitinib, at 5 to 10 mg twice daily, that treated patients received.

Sequenced here: CD8+ T cells sorted from blood, sampled at week 0. The source of this sequence is a human donor with alopecia areata.

CDR3 protein: CAWSVSHGLEQYF. As DNA, the CDR3 is TGTGCCTGGAGTGTATCCCACGGCCTCGAGCAGTACTTC. The chain combines TRBV30 with TRBJ2-7; D gene unclear. The V gene's germline CDR1 is GTSNPN and CDR2 SVGIG (reference sequence). The CDR3 totals 13 residues. V was trimmed by 0 bases and J by 6 bases, leaving 12 bases between them.